This T cell receptor (beta chain) derives from a study of cytomegalovirus exposure and HLA in healthy donors. General observations from the study: TRBV6-2, TRBV6-3 and other indistinguishable V segments were excluded. It was reportedly the case that the classifier diagnosed cytomegalovirus status with high specificity and sensitivity.

The CDR3 is 13 residues long. V was pared by 2 bases and J by 16 bases, with 18 bases between. Germline values: CDR1 MDHEN, CDR2 SYDVKM. Concerning this clone itself: The target antigen is unknown.

The study ran its PCR with 60 Vbeta and 13 Jbeta primers. Source study methods: Around 76 million unique TCR beta chains, roughly 10 million shared, were counted in a later analysis. Clones were sequenced by immunoSEQ multiplex PCR, and TCRdb holds only the in-frame ones, with some missing. The DNA gave D and trimming, while V, J and clone size come from that table. The sample records over 200,000 clones, roughly 87% being singletons. The specimen was PBMCs. This clonotype was sampled from a middle-aged man in good health and CMV-seropositive. This chain joins TRBV28 and TRBJ2-4, with D perhaps matching TRBD1 (6 bases). CDR3 amino acids: CASSLMVQGEFYF. The CDR3 region has the DNA TGTGCCAGCAGTTTAATGGTACAGGGTGAATTTTACTTC.